The 27 T cell receptor beta chains listed next were all sequenced from one sample in a study of T-cell memory formation after mild COVID-19. One entry per CDR3 protein, called by TCRdb with MiXCR from the 5' RACE reads. The sample includes approximately 450,000 distinct CDR3 sequences, about 20% of them seen just once. Input material: PBMCs or a T cell subset sorted from them (not recorded which). The receptors derive from an adult woman who had mild COVID-19 (a few samples of this study predate the infection). Cell type and time point are not known.

This clonotype was observed a handful of times. The chain recombines TRBV7-9 with TRBJ2-5; possibly TRBD1 for D (6 bases). The ends were cut back, 6 bases at V and 1 base at J, with 15 bases in the middle. The length of the CDR3 is 15 residues. The germline V gene encodes CDR1 SEHNR and CDR2 FQNEAQ (reference sequence). CDR3 amino acids: CASSPGRQAQETQYF. The CDR3 DNA reads as TGTGCCAGCAGTCCGGGAAGACAGGCCCAAGAGACCCAGTACTTC.

This clonotype was observed a handful of times. V usage is TRBV5-1 and J usage is TRBJ2-2, with a weak D call TRBD1 (6 bases). Trimming stripped 4 bases from V and 3 bases from J, with 10 bases between. Germline CDR1 is SGHRS and CDR2 is YFSETQ. CDR3 length: 14 residues. The CDR3 here is CASSPDSHTGELFF. CDR3 nucleotides: TGCGCCAGCAGCCCGGACAGTCACACCGGGGAGCTGTTTTTT.

This clonotype was counted between two and nine times. The rearrangement links TRBV5-1 to TRBJ2-2; 9 nucleotides align to TRBD2. Looked up from germline, CDR1 is SGHRS and CDR2 is YFSETQ. The CDR3 runs 18 residues. Trimming removed 1 base from V and 2 bases from J; junction bases left unmatched: 9. CDR3 residues: CASSLMVSGRTNTGELFF. The CDR3 DNA reads as TGCGCCAGCAGCTTGATGGTTAGCGGGAGAACCAACACCGGGGAGCTGTTTTTT.

The CDR3 nucleotides are TGTGCCAGCAGCTTAGCCGGGCCCGGGAACACTGAAGCTTTCTTT. Amino acid sequence: CASSLAGPGNTEAFF. The rearrangement joins TRBV7-2 to TRBJ1-1; the D is unclear. Germline V lookup: CDR1 SGHTA, CDR2 FQGNSA. Trimming removed 0 bases from V and 1 base from J, with 9 bases in between. The CDR3 length is 15 residues. The full variable domain, its missing parts supplied by reference TRBV7-2 and TRBJ1-1, is GAGVSQSPSNKVTEKGKDVELRCDPISGHTALYWYRQSLGQGLEFLIYFQGNSAPDKSGLPSDRFSAERTGGSVSTLTIQRTQQEDSAVYLCASSLAGPGNTEAFFGQGTRLTVV.

This rearrangement joins TRBV4-2 to TRBJ2-6; 8 nucleotides agree with TRBD2. The V and J ends lost 5 bases and 3 bases, in that order; junction bases with no gene match: 9. Looked up from germline, CDR1 is LGHNA and CDR2 is YNFKEQ. There are 17 residues in the CDR3. CDR3 bases: TGTGCCAGCAGCGAGAGCGGGAGAGTGGTTGGGGCCAACGTCCTGACTTTC. This gives the protein CASSESGRVVGANVLTF.

The V and J genes are TRBV4-3 and TRBJ1-5; TRBD1 is a possible D gene (6 bases). Looked up from germline, CDR1 is LGHNA and CDR2 is YSLEER. CDR3 length: 15 residues. V was shortened by 3 bases and J by 3 bases, with 12 bases between the two germline ends. The CDR3 nucleotides read TGCGCCAGCAGCCAGGATGGACAGATCAATCAGCCCCAGCATTTT. Protein: CASSQDGQINQPQHF.

The CDR3 loop reads CSALKGTEAFF. The CDR3 DNA sequence: TGCAGCGCCCTGAAAGGCACTGAAGCTTTCTTT. The rearrangement links TRBV29-1 to TRBJ1-1; D unclear. CDR3 length: 11 amino acids. The germline V gene has CDR1 SQVTM and CDR2 ANQGSEA. Deletions cut 7 bases from V and 4 bases from J, with 10 bases between.

The chain links TRBV5-6 to TRBJ1-5; maybe TRBD1 (5 bases). The CDR3 is 16 amino acids. Trimming shortened V by 1 base and J by 0 bases, and 11 bases separated the two germline ends. The V gene's germline CDR1 is SGHDT and CDR2 YYEEEE. The CDR3 nucleotides are TGTGCCAGCAGCTTGTTTGACAGCTATAGCAATCAGCCCCAGCATTTT. Residues: CASSLFDSYSNQPQHF. Combining the CDR3 with reference TRBV5-6 and TRBJ1-5 gives the whole variable domain DAGVTQSPTHLIKTRGQQVTLRCSPKSGHDTVSWYQQALGQGPQFIFQYYEEEERQRGNFPDRFSGHQFPNYSSELNVNALLLGDSALYLCASSLFDSYSNQPQHFGDGTRLSIL.

This clonotype has just a few counts. The genes are TRBV12-3 or TRBV12-4 and TRBJ1-2; no clear D gene. The CDR3 loop spans 14 amino acids. Trimming cost V 6 bases and J 1 base, with 12 bases left between them. The CDR3 protein is CASSGRQVNYGYTF. DNA of the CDR3: TGTGCCAGCAGCGGACGGCAGGTTAACTATGGCTACACCTTC.

This chain links TRBV20-1 with TRBJ2-3; 7 positions agree with TRBD2. CDR1 DFQATT and CDR2 SNEGSKA come from the germline V gene (reference sequence). This CDR3 comprises 11 residues. Losses at the gene ends were 4 bases for V and 10 bases for J; bases not matched to a gene: 5. This chain's CDR3 is CSAILASPQYF. DNA of the CDR3: TGCAGTGCTATACTAGCGAGCCCGCAGTATTTT.

This chain connects TRBV12-3 or TRBV12-4 to TRBJ2-3; tentatively, D is TRBD1 (6 bases). CDR3 length equals 17 residues. V was pared by 5 bases and J by 0 bases, with 18 bases between. CDR3 amino acids: CASSGQGRTVSTDTQYF. CDR3 sequence (DNA): TGTGCCAGCAGTGGTCAGGGGCGGACAGTGAGCACAGATACGCAGTATTTT.

This clonotype appeared a few times. This sequence joins TRBV20-1 and TRBJ1-2; 10 bases are shared with TRBD1. The germline V gene encodes CDR1 DFQATT and CDR2 SNEGSKA (reference sequence). J gave up 7 bases and V 6 bases, and 2 bases lay outside the gene matches. This CDR3 is built from 11 residues. The CDR3 sequence: CSADRGPGYTF. CDR3 DNA: TGCAGTGCCGACAGGGGGCCTGGCTACACCTTC.

This chain links TRBV6-1 with TRBJ2-5, with a tentative D call TRBD2 (6 bases). This CDR3 has 14 residues. The V gene lost 2 bases and the J gene lost 2 bases, with 9 bases spanning the gap. Germline V gene lookup returns CDR1 MNHNS and CDR2 SASEGT. CDR3 nucleotides: TGTGCCAGCAGTGAACTAGCGTTTCAAGAGACCCAGTACTTC. Translating it yields CASSELAFQETQYF.

This clonotype was seen a few times. The gene calls are TRBV5-1 and TRBJ2-2; TRBD2 is a possible D gene (5 bases). The CDR3 spans 13 residues. The germline V gene encodes CDR1 SGHRS and CDR2 YFSETQ. Trimming left V 4 bases short and J 3 bases short, with 7 bases between. In DNA form, the CDR3 reads TGCGCCAGCAGCGACTACCACACCGGGGAGCTGTTTTTT. Its translation is CASSDYHTGELFF.

As DNA, the CDR3 is TGTGCCAGCAGTGACGGGACTAGCGTTTTCTACGAGCAGTACTTC. This translates into CASSDGTSVFYEQYF. The J gene is TRBJ2-7, the V gene TRBV6-5, with 10 positions matching TRBD2. Germline CDR1 is MNHEY and CDR2 is SVGAGI. This CDR3 region has 15 residues. V lost 5 bases to trimming and J lost 3 bases; unmatched junction nucleotides: 7.

This clonotype was found a few times. The chain joins TRBV2 to TRBJ2-2, with 7 bases that match TRBD1. Per the germline V gene, CDR1 is SNHLY and CDR2 is FYNNEI. The V gene end was trimmed by 9 bases and the J gene end by 1 base; junction bases not matched to a gene: 5. The CDR3 length is 14 residues. Here the CDR3 reads CASRGQQNTGELFF. CDR3 in DNA: TGTGCCAGTCGGGGACAGCAGAACACCGGGGAGCTGTTTTTT. Filled out from reference TRBV2 and TRBJ2-2, the complete variable domain reads EPEVTQTPSHQVTQMGQEVILRCVPISNHLYFYWYRQILGQKVEFLVSFYNNEISEKSEIFDDQFSVERPDGSNFTLKIRSTKLEDSAMYFCASRGQQNTGELFFGEGSRLTVL.

The J gene is TRBJ2-3, the V gene TRBV20-1; a weak D match, TRBD2 (6 bases). Trimming took off 3 bases at V and 2 bases at J, with 21 bases between the two ends. Germline assignment: CDR1 DFQATT and CDR2 SNEGSKA (reference sequence). The CDR3 sequence is 17 residues long. The CDR3 sequence: CSASSLTSPKDTDTQYF. CDR3 in DNA: TGCAGTGCTAGTTCCCTTACTAGCCCGAAAGACACAGATACGCAGTATTTT.

The chain couples TRBV5-6 to TRBJ1-2, with unresolved D. CDR3 length: 15 amino acids. Deletions cut 0 bases from V and 8 bases from J, with 17 bases between. Germline CDR1 SGHDT, CDR2 YYEEEE. The CDR3 sequence is CASSLGAGPQEGYTF. CDR3 nucleotides: TGTGCCAGCAGCTTGGGAGCCGGGCCCCAGGAAGGCTACACCTTC.

J is TRBJ1-1 and V is TRBV29-1; D is unclear. Germline V lookup: CDR1 SQVTM, CDR2 ANQGSEA. V lost 3 bases and J lost 1, with 3 bases in between. This CDR3 has 11 residues. CDR3 sequence: CSVDRNTEAFF. CDR3 nucleotide sequence: TGCAGCGTTGACAGGAACACTGAAGCTTTCTTT. Together with reference TRBV29-1 and TRBJ1-1, the CDR3 gives the full variable domain: SAVISQKPSRDICQRGTSLTIQCQVDSQVTMMFWYRQQPGQSLTLIATANQGSEATYESGFVIDKFPISRPNLTFSTLTVSNMSPEDSSIYLCSVDRNTEAFFGQGTRLTVV.

In its sample, this clonotype was seen a few times. The V call is TRBV9, the J call TRBJ1-1, with D perhaps TRBD1 (5 bases). The CDR3 has 18 residues. V was cut by 2 bases and J by 1 base, with 21 bases left in between. Germline V lookup: CDR1 SGDLS, CDR2 YYNGEE. The CDR3 DNA reads TGTGCCAGCAGCGTTACCCCTCAGTTACGGGGCCGGAACACTGAAGCTTTCTTT. Its translation is CASSVTPQLRGRNTEAFF.

This rearrangement joins TRBV7-9 to TRBJ1-6; D not resolved. In germline, CDR1 is SEHNR, CDR2 FQNEAQ (reference sequence). The CDR3 spans 13 residues. With 3 bases removed from V and 8 bases from J, the gap between germline ends came to 8 bases. The CDR3 protein is CASSFGPDSPLHF. For the CDR3, the DNA is TGTGCCAGCAGCTTCGGCCCGGATTCACCCCTCCACTTT.

The V and J genes are TRBV11-2 and TRBJ2-1; 10 nucleotides line up with TRBD2. The germline gives CDR1 SGHAT, CDR2 FQNNGV. The V segment lost 1 base and the J segment 4 bases; nucleotides outside the gene matches: 13. The CDR3 is made up of 19 amino acids. For the CDR3, the DNA is TGTGCCAGCAGCTTAGTCGCTCAGCGGGGGGGCCCGGGATACAATGAGCAGTTCTTC. Its protein product is CASSLVAQRGGPGYNEQFF. Full variable domain (missing parts from reference TRBV11-2 and TRBJ2-1): EAGVAQSPRYKIIEKRQSVAFWCNPISGHATLYWYQQILGQGPKLLIQFQNNGVVDDSQLPKDRFSAERLKGVDSTLKIQPAKLEDSAVYLCASSLVAQRGGPGYNEQFFGPGTRLTVL.

The rearrangement links TRBV4-2 to TRBJ2-7; no clear D gene. The ends were cut back, 1 base at V and 2 bases at J, with 9 bases in the middle. Looked up from germline, CDR1 is LGHNA and CDR2 is YNFKEQ. This CDR3 contains 14 residues. CDR3 DNA: TGTGCCAGCAGCCAAGTTCACGGACCCTACGAGCAGTACTTC. As protein: CASSQVHGPYEQYF.

This clonotype has just a few counts. The chain carries TRBV3-1 and TRBJ1-2, with TRBD1 identical over 7 bases. V gave up 0 bases and J gave up 7 bases; unmatched junction bases: 2. Germline loops: CDR1 LGHDT, CDR2 YNNKEL (reference sequence). This CDR3 is built from 13 residues. CDR3 bases: TGTGCCAGCAGCCAAGAAGGGGGCTCTGGCTACACCTTC. Amino acids: CASSQEGGSGYTF. Variable domain in full (rest from reference TRBV3-1 and TRBJ1-2): DTAVSQTPKYLVTQMGNDKSIKCEQNLGHDTMYWYKQDSKKFLKIMFSYNNKELIINETVPNRFSPKSPDKAHLNLHINSLELGDSAVYFCASSQEGGSGYTFGSGTRLTVV.

This clonotype has a handful of counts. CDR3 in DNA: TGTGCCAGCAGCTTGGGACAGCGGTATAACACTGAAGCTTTCTTT. Its protein is CASSLGQRYNTEAFF. The rearrangement joins TRBV7-9 to TRBJ1-1; 7 bases map to TRBD1. The CDR3 is 15 residues long. V shed 3 bases and J 2 bases; nucleotides not matched to a gene: 6. Germline assignment: CDR1 SEHNR and CDR2 FQNEAQ (reference sequence).

This clonotype was counted a few times. The CDR3 bases are TGTGCCACCAGCAGAGAGCCGGGACACAGCACAGATACGCAGTATTTT. Residues: CATSREPGHSTDTQYF. The V gene is TRBV15, the J gene TRBJ2-3; weak D call: TRBD1 (6 bases). Germline V gene lookup returns CDR1 LNHNV and CDR2 YYDKDF (reference sequence). Trimming stripped 0 bases from V and 0 bases from J, with 10 bases between. The CDR3 totals 16 residues.

This rearrangement joins TRBV11-3 to TRBJ1-2, with D hard to call. V lost 0 bases, J lost 2 bases, and 13 bases lay in between. The CDR3 extends over 16 amino acids. The V gene's germline CDR1 is SGHNT and CDR2 YENEEA. The CDR3 is CASSLDRGGINYGYTF. The CDR3 DNA reads TGTGCCAGCAGCTTAGATCGAGGAGGCATAAACTATGGCTACACCTTC.